Described below is a single T cell receptor (beta chain) sequence and its context. This entry comes from a study of blood T cells in healthy people across ages. Using a J-beta primer mix together with a sample-barcoded 5' primer, a second PCR was run for about 7 to 12 cycles. TCRdb called the 5' RACE reads again in MiXCR, with one record for every CDR3 protein. The data contain more than 600,000 distinct CDR3 sequences, more than 20% of them singletons. Germline V lookup: CDR1 LGHNA, CDR2 YNFKEQ. The CDR3 covers 15 residues. V shed 0 bases and J shed 6 bases, with 13 bases lying between them. The same sample was also studied in work on T cells of mothers and their children. That source notes: Related mother-child pairs shared marginally more repertoire than unrelated pairs, though not significantly.

The clonotype was recovered from a boy aged 5-17 years in good health. V gene TRBV4-2 combines with J gene TRBJ2-3, with D perhaps TRBD1 or TRBD2 (5 bases each). Material for sequencing was blood. The CDR3 coding sequence is TGTGCCAGCAGCCAAGATCCGGCTGAGGGGGATACGCAGTATTTT. It translates to CASSQDPAEGDTQYF.